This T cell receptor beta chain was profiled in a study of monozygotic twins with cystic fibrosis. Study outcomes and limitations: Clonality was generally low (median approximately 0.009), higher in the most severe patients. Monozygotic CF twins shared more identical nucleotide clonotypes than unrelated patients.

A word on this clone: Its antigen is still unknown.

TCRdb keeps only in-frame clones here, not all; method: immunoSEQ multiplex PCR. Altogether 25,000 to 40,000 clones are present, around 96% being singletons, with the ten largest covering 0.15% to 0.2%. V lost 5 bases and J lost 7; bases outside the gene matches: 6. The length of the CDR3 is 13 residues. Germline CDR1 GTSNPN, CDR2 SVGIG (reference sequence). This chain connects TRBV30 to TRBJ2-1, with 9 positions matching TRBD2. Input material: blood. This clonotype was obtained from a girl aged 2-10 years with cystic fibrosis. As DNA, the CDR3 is TGTGCCTGGGCTAGCGGGATGAGGAATGAGCAGTTCTTC. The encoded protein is CAWASGMRNEQFF.